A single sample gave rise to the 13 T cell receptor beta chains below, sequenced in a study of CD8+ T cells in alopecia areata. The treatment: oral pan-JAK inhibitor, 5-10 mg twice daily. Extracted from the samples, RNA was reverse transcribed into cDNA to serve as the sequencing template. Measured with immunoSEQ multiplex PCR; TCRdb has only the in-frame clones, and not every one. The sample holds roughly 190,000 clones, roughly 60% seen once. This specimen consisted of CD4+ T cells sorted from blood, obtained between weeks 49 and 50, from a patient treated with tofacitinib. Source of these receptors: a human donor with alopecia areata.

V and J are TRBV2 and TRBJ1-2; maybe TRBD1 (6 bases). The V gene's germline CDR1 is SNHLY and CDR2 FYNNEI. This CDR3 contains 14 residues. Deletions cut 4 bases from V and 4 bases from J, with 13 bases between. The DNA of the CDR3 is TGTGCCAGCAGTGCATTGGACAGAAGCTATGGCTACACCTTC. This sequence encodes CASSALDRSYGYTF.

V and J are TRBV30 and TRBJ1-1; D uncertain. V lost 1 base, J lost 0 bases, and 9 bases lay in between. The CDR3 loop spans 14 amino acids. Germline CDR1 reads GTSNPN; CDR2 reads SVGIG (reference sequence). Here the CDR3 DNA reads TGTGCCTGGAGTGCACCTTGGGTGAACACTGAAGCTTTCTTT. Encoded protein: CAWSAPWVNTEAFF.

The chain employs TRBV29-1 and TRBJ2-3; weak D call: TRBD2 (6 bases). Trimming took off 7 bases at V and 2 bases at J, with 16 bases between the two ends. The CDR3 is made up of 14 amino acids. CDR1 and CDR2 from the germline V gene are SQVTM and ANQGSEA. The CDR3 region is CSARGTALTDTQYF. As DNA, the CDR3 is TGCAGCGCTCGCGGGACGGCCCTCACAGATACGCAGTATTTT.

In nucleotides, the CDR3 is TGTGCCAGCAGCTTGGGAGTTGCAGAGAACACTGAAGCTTTCTTT. Its protein is CASSLGVAENTEAFF. The chain uses TRBV5-6 and TRBJ1-1; D unclear. V gave up 0 bases and J gave up 1 base, with 10 bases separating them. CDR3 length equals 15 residues. Germline values: CDR1 SGHDT, CDR2 YYEEEE.

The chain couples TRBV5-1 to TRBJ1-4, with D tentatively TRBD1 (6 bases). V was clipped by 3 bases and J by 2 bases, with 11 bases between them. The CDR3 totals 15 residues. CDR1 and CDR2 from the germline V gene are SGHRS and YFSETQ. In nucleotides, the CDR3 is TGCGCCAGCAGCTCCACAGGGACGACTAATGAAAAACTGTTTTTT. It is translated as CASSSTGTTNEKLFF.

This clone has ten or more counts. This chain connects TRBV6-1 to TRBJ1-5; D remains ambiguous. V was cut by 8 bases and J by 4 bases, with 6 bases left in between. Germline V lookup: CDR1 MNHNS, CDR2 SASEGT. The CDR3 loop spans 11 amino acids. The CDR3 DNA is TGTGCCAGCGGCGGAAATCAGCCCCAGCATTTT. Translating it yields CASGGNQPQHF.

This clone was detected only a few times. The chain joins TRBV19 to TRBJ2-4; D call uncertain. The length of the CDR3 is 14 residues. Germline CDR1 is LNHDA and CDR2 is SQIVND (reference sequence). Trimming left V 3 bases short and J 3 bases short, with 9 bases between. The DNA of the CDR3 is TGTGCCAGTAGTATTCCGGGCGGCAAAAACATTCAGTACTTC. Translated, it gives CASSIPGGKNIQYF.

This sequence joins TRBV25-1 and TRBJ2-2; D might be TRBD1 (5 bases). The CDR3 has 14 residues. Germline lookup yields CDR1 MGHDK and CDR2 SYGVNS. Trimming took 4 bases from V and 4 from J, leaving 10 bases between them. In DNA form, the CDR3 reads TGTGCCAGCAGTGTACGACAGTCCACCGGGGAGCTGTTTTTT. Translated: CASSVRQSTGELFF.

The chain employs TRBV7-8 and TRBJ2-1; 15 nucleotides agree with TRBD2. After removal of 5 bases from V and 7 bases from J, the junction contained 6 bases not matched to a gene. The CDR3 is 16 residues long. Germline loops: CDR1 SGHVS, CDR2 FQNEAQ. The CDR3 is CASSTPGTSGGNEQFF. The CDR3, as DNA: TGTGCCAGCAGCACCCCCGGGACTAGCGGGGGGAATGAGCAGTTCTTC.

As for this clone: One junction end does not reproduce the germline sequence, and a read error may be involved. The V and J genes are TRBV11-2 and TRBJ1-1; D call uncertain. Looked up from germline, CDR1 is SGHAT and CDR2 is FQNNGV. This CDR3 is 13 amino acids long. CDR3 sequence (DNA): TGTGCCACCAGCCGGGGATGGAACACTGAAGCTTTCTTT. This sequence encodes CATSRGWNTEAFF.

CDR3 residues: CASSDRPNTGELFF. The DNA of the CDR3 is TGTGCCAGCAGTGACAGGCCGAACACCGGGGAGCTGTTTTTT. The rearrangement links TRBV2 to TRBJ2-2; no clear D gene. V lost 3 bases to trimming and J lost 0 bases, with 5 bases between them. Germline CDR1 reads SNHLY; CDR2 reads FYNNEI. This CDR3 has 14 residues. Filled out from reference TRBV2 and TRBJ2-2, the complete variable domain reads EPEVTQTPSHQVTQMGQEVILRCVPISNHLYFYWYRQILGQKVEFLVSFYNNEISEKSEIFDDQFSVERPDGSNFTLKIRSTKLEDSAMYFCASSDRPNTGELFFGEGSRLTVL.

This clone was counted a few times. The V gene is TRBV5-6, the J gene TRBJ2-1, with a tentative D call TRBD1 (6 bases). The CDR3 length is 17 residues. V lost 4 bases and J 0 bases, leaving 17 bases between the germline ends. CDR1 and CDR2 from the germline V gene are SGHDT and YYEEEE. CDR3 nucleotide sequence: TGTGCCAGCAGCCGTGATTGGACAGTTATCTCCTACAATGAGCAGTTCTTC. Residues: CASSRDWTVISYNEQFF.

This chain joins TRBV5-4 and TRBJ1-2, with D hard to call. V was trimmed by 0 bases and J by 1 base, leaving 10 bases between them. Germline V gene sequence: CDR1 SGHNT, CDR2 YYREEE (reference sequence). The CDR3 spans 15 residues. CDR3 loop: CASSLETGFNYGYTF. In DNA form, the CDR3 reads TGTGCCAGCAGCTTGGAGACGGGATTTAACTATGGCTACACCTTC.